This is a list of T cell receptor beta chains from one sample in a study of identical twins. TCRdb ran MiXCR on the 5' RACE reads and lists one entry per CDR3 protein. The table lists 500,000 to 550,000 distinct CDR3 sequences, under 25% of them singletons, with around 0.9% in the top ten. This sample was shared with a second study, whose subject was T cells expressing NK-cell markers.

Sequenced input: CD4+ T cells sorted from blood. Receptors originate from a woman aged 18-35 years in good health. Each CDR3 is given with its conserved first and last residue. The D gene is left open where the match is weak. Size tells how often a clone was seen (once, few, many) or the class of an expanded clone, and some rows leave it out.

V	J	size	D	DNA	CDR3
TRBV20-1	TRBJ2-1	few	TRBD2	TGCAGTGCTAGAGGGACTAGCGGGGGCAATGAGCAGTTCTTC	CSARGTSGGNEQFF
TRBV5-1	TRBJ2-2	few	-	TGCGCCAGCAGCTTGAATAACTGGGTCACCGGGGAGCTGTTTTTT	CASSLNNWVTGELFF
TRBV25-1	TRBJ2-3	-	TRBD1	TGTGCCAGCAGTAGGTACAGGGGGACAGATACGCAGTATTTT	CASSRYRGTDTQYF
TRBV20-1	TRBJ2-5	few	-	TGCAGTGCCCAAGTTGGAGAGACCCAGTACTTC	CSAQVGETQYF
TRBV7-2	TRBJ1-1	few	TRBD1	TGTGCCAGCAGCTTAGGAATCGCCAGGGGGAGTGAAGCTTTCTTT	CASSLGIARGSEAFF
TRBV6-2/TRBV6-3	TRBJ2-5	-	TRBD2	TGTGCCAGCAGTCATCCCGGGACTAGCGGGAGACGTGAGACCCAGTACTTC	CASSHPGTSGRRETQYF
TRBV7-9	TRBJ2-3	-	-	TGTGCCAGCAGCCAAACTAGCTACGGAGATACGCAGTATTTT	CASSQTSYGDTQYF
TRBV28	TRBJ2-7	-	TRBD1	TGTGCCACCTTACCCCACAGGGGAAAGAACGACGAGCAGTACTTC	CATLPHRGKNDEQYF
TRBV12-3/TRBV12-4	TRBJ1-1	many	-	TGTGCCAGCAGTCTGGGGGGGAGGTTGAACACTGAAGCTTTCTTT	CASSLGGRLNTEAFF
TRBV7-9	TRBJ1-1	few	-	TGTGCCAGCAGCGCTCAGAGCTACACTGAAGCTTTCTTT	CASSAQSYTEAFF
TRBV20-1	TRBJ2-7	few	-	TGCAGTGTGGGGCCAGGACCTACCGAGCAGTACTTC	CSVGPGPTEQYF
TRBV10-3	TRBJ1-6	few	-	TGTGCCATCAGTGACCGGACAGAGGCAGGCCCCCTCCACTTT	CAISDRTEAGPLHF
TRBV6-2/TRBV6-3	TRBJ1-2	-	-	TGTGCCAGTTCCGACAAGCTTGACTATGGCTACACCTTC	CASSDKLDYGYTF
TRBV7-2	TRBJ2-7	few	-	TGTGCCAGCAGCTTAGAAGTAAAGGGCCCCTACGAGCAGTACTTC	CASSLEVKGPYEQYF
TRBV20-1	TRBJ1-3	-	-	TGCAGTGCCCCAGACGGGTGGTCTGGAAACACCATATATTTT	CSAPDGWSGNTIYF
TRBV3-1	TRBJ1-3	-	-	TGTGCCAGCAGCCAAGAATGGACTTCCAACTCTGGAAACACCATATATTTT	CASSQEWTSNSGNTIYF
TRBV20-1	TRBJ1-4	many	-	TGCAGTGGTCGGCTTAATGAAAAACTGTTTTTT	CSGRLNEKLFF
TRBV14	TRBJ1-5	few	-	TGTGCCAGCAGTCAGAGAGGGGTCGGTCAGCCCCAGCATTTT	CASSQRGVGQPQHF
TRBV10-3	TRBJ1-5	few	TRBD1	TGTGCCATCAGTGGCGGACAGGGTGGCCAGCCCCAGCATTTT	CAISGGQGGQPQHF
TRBV10-3	TRBJ2-2	-	-	TGTGCCATCAGGGCGGGACAAAACACCGGGGAGCTGTTTTTT	CAIRAGQNTGELFF
TRBV7-2	TRBJ2-5	-	-	TGTGCCAGCAGCCCACAACGGGGTAGTGGGGAGACCCAGTACTTC	CASSPQRGSGETQYF
TRBV9	TRBJ2-7	few	-	TGTGCCAGCAGCTACGGCCAAGGGTCGTACGAGCAGTACTTC	CASSYGQGSYEQYF
TRBV5-1	TRBJ2-1	-	-	TGCGCCAGTTCGGGGCACAGCGGGAATGAGCAGTTCTTC	CASSGHSGNEQFF
TRBV20-1	TRBJ2-5	many	-	TGCAGTGCTAGAGATCGAGGAGAGACCCAGTACTTC	CSARDRGETQYF
TRBV4-3	TRBJ2-4	few	-	TGCGCCAGCAGCCAAGAGCCAGGTCCTATTCAGTACTTC	CASSQEPGPIQYF
TRBV6-4	TRBJ2-5	-	-	TGTGCCAGCATGACTCGGGAAAAAGAGACCCAGTACTTC	CASMTREKETQYF
TRBV7-9	TRBJ2-3	few	-	TGTGCCAGCAGGACCTCAGCGGTAGATACGCAGTATTTT	CASRTSAVDTQYF
TRBV20-1	TRBJ2-7	once	TRBD1	TGCAGTGCTCTAGACAGGGGGCGCATCCACGAGCAGTACTTC	CSALDRGRIHEQYF
TRBV29-1	TRBJ2-5	few	TRBD2	TGCAGCCTAGGGACTAGCGGGGGGACCCAGTACTTC	CSLGTSGGTQYF
TRBV6-5	TRBJ1-2	-	TRBD1	TGTGCCAGCAGTTATGGTCAGGGGGTTAACTATGGCTACACCTTC	CASSYGQGVNYGYTF
TRBV20-1	TRBJ1-3	few	-	TGCAGTGCTAGAAGTCCGCAGGGAAACACCATATATTTT	CSARSPQGNTIYF
TRBV15	TRBJ1-1	-	TRBD1	TGTGCCACCAGCTTCACAGGGGGCAGGACTGAAGCTTTCTTT	CATSFTGGRTEAFF
TRBV20-1	TRBJ1-4	few	TRBD1	TGCAGTGCTCCGGACAGGGGCGGAAGTGAAAAACTGTTTTTT	CSAPDRGGSEKLFF
TRBV30	TRBJ1-2	few	TRBD1	TGTGCCTGGAGTCCACAGGGGGCGAGCTGGGGCTACACCTTC	CAWSPQGASWGYTF
TRBV5-5	TRBJ2-1	few	-	TGTGCCAGCAGCTTCGGACTTTATAGGGATGAGCAGTTCTTC	CASSFGLYRDEQFF
TRBV7-2	TRBJ1-2	many	TRBD1	TGTGCCAGCAGCTCCGGGACAGGGGGGATCTATGGCTACACCTTC	CASSSGTGGIYGYTF
TRBV25-1	TRBJ2-3	-	-	TGTGCCAGACCCCGGGACTTAGGGCCCGATACGCAGTATTTT	CARPRDLGPDTQYF
TRBV6-5	TRBJ2-7	-	-	TGTGCCAGCAGTTACGGCGCGACAGATACCTACGAGCAGTACTTC	CASSYGATDTYEQYF
TRBV20-1	TRBJ2-3	-	-	TGCAGTGCTAGAGGAATGCGTGGGCGTACGGCTTCAGATACGCAGTATTTT	CSARGMRGRTASDTQYF
TRBV5-1	TRBJ1-1	-	-	TGCGCCAGCAGCTTGGCGCCAGGGGTCCTCTACACTGAAGCTTTCTTT	CASSLAPGVLYTEAFF
TRBV10-3	TRBJ2-7	many	-	TGTGCCATCAGTGAGGGGGCTTACGAGCAGTACTTC	CAISEGAYEQYF
TRBV29-1	TRBJ2-1	many	-	TGCAGCGTTGACGGGGGTGAGCAGTTCTTC	CSVDGGEQFF
TRBV5-1	TRBJ2-1	-	-	TGCGCCAGCAGTGGCAGTCACAGACGGGATGAGCAGTTCTTC	CASSGSHRRDEQFF
TRBV29-1	TRBJ2-3	few	TRBD1	TGCAGCGTCCGCAACACCGGGACAGGGGACGCAGATACGCAGTATTTT	CSVRNTGTGDADTQYF
TRBV6-2/TRBV6-3	TRBJ2-3	-	-	TGTGCCAGCACCCCCATTGACTGGCAGGCCAGGACAGATACGCAGTATTTT	CASTPIDWQARTDTQYF
TRBV3-1	TRBJ2-7	many	TRBD1	TGTGCCAGCAGCCGCGGGACAGGGGGCTACGAGCAGTACTTC	CASSRGTGGYEQYF
TRBV27	TRBJ1-1	-	-	TGTGCCAGCATTTACGGAACTGAAGCTTTCTTT	CASIYGTEAFF
TRBV18	TRBJ1-2	-	-	TGTGCCAGCTCAGGCGACAGTGTCTATGGCTACACCTTC	CASSGDSVYGYTF
TRBV5-1	TRBJ2-3	-	-	TGCGCCAGCAGTTCCTTGGGGGCTGGCACAGATACGCAGTATTTT	CASSSLGAGTDTQYF
TRBV10-2	TRBJ2-1	-	-	TGCGCCAGCAAACCCCTAGCGGAGGGGGTAGCGGATGAGCAGTTCTTC	CASKPLAEGVADEQFF
TRBV6-5	TRBJ1-1	-	-	TGTGCCAGCAGTTTACAGCCGAGCACTGAAGCTTTCTTT	CASSLQPSTEAFF
TRBV5-1	TRBJ2-3	many	TRBD2	TGCGCCAGCAGGGTCCTAGCGGGAGATCAAGATACGCAGTATTTT	CASRVLAGDQDTQYF
TRBV20-1	TRBJ2-5	few	TRBD1	TGCAGTGCTTTGGCTTCCGGGACAGGGTTGGAGACCCAGTACTTC	CSALASGTGLETQYF
TRBV6-1	TRBJ1-4	-	-	TGTGCCAGCAGGGGTCTAGCAACTAATGAAAAACTGTTTTTT	CASRGLATNEKLFF